This TCR beta chain was obtained from a study of metastatic and nonmetastatic thyroid tumors. There are 16 residues in the CDR3. In germline, CDR1 is MNHNS, CDR2 SASEGT. Trimming took off 2 bases at V and 4 bases at J, with 16 bases between the two ends. Findings and limits, study-wide: Malignant thyroid tumors reportedly had TCR beta diversity that was significantly higher than in benign nodules, in blood and tumor.

The sample holds many counts of this clone. Its antigen remains unidentified. No treatment of any kind had been given to any patient before thyroid surgery. TCRdb redid the clone calls on the PCR reads using MiXCR. The sample carries some 41,000 clones, about 13% recorded once. The sample comprised blood. The chain has TRBV6-1 and TRBJ2-3; maybe TRBD2 (5 bases). The source of this sequence is a female donor with papillary thyroid cancer or a benign thyroid nodule (not recorded which). Some clones in this sample may be carry-over from other donors' samples. The DNA for the CDR3 is TGTGCCAGCAGTGAACTGAGAGGGATTGTTTCAGATACGCAGTATTTT. This codes for CASSELRGIVSDTQYF.